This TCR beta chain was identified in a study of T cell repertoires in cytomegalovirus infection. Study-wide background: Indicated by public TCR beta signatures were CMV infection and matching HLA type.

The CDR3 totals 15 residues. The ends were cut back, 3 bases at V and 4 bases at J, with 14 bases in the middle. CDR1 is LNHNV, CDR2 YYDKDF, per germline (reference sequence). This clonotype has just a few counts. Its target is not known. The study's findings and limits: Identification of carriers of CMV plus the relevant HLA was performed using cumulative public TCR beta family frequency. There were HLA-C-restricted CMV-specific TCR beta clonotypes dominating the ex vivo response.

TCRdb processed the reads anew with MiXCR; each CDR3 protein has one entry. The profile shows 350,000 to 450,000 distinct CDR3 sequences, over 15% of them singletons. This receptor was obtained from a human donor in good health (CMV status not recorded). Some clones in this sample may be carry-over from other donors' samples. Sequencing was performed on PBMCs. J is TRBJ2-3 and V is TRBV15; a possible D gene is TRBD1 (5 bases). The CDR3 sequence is CATSSDSAVADTQYF. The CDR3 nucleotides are TGTGCCACCAGCAGTGACAGTGCAGTAGCAGATACGCAGTATTTT.